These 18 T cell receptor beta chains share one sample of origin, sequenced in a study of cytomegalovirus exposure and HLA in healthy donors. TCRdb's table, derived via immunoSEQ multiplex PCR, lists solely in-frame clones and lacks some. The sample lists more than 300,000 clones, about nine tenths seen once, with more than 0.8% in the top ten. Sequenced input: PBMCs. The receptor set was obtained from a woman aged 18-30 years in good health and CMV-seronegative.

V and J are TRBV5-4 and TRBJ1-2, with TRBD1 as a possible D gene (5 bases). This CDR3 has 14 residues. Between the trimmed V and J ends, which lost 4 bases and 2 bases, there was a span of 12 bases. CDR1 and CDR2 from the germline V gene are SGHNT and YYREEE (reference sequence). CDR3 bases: TGTGCCAGCAGCCCAGGGATTGGGAACTATGGCTACACCTTC. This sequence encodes CASSPGIGNYGYTF.

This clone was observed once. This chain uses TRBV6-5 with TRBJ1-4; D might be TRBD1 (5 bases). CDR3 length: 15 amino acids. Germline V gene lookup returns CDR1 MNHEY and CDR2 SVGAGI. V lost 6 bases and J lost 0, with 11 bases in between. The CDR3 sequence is CASSPQGATNEKLFF. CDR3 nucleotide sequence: TGTGCCAGCAGCCCCCAGGGTGCAACTAATGAAAAACTGTTTTTT.

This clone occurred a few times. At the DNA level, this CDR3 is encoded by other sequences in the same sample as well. CDR3 in amino acids: CASSLGQGSQPQHF. The CDR3, as DNA: TGTGCCAGCAGTTTAGGGCAGGGCAGTCAGCCCCAGCATTTT. This rearrangement joins TRBV28 to TRBJ1-5; D might be TRBD1 (5 bases). The germline V gene has CDR1 MDHEN and CDR2 SYDVKM. CDR3 length equals 14 residues. V gave up 2 bases and J gave up 6 bases, with 11 bases separating them.

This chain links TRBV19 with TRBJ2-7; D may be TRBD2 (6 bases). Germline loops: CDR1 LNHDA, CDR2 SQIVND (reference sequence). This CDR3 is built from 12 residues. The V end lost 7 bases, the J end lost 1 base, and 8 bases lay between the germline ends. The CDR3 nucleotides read TGTGCCAGTACTCGGGGGTCCTACGAGCAGTACTTC. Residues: CASTRGSYEQYF. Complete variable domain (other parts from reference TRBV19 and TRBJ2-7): DGGITQSPKYLFRKEGQNVTLSCEQNLNHDAMYWYRQDPGQGLRLIYYSQIVNDFQKGDIAEGYSVSREKKESFPLTVTSAQKNPTAFYLCASTRGSYEQYFGPGTRLTVT.

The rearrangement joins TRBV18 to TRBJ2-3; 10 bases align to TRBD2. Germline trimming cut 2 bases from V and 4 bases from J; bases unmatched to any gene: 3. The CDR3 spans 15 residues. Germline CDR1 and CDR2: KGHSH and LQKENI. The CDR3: CASSPASGSPDTQYF. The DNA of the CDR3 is TGTGCCAGCTCACCAGCTAGCGGGAGCCCAGATACGCAGTATTTT.

CDR3 DNA sequence: TGTGCCAGCAGCGTACGACTAGCGGGAGCAGATACGCAGTATTTT. Translation: CASSVRLAGADTQYF. The chain carries TRBV7-2 and TRBJ2-3; 12 bases match TRBD2. The germline V gene encodes CDR1 SGHTA and CDR2 FQGNSA. V shed 5 bases and J 4 bases; nucleotides not matched to a gene: 4. This CDR3 is 15 amino acids long.

CDR3: CASSGGDREDEQYF. The CDR3 DNA is TGTGCCAGTAGTGGGGGAGATCGGGAGGACGAGCAGTACTTC. The chain combines TRBV19 with TRBJ2-7; 7 bases match TRBD2. CDR1 is LNHDA, CDR2 SQIVND, per germline (reference sequence). The CDR3 spans 14 residues. Trimming removed 5 bases from V and 5 bases from J; junction bases left unmatched: 9. The variable domain in full, with the rest retrieved from reference TRBV19 and TRBJ2-7, is DGGITQSPKYLFRKEGQNVTLSCEQNLNHDAMYWYRQDPGQGLRLIYYSQIVNDFQKGDIAEGYSVSREKKESFPLTVTSAQKNPTAFYLCASSGGDREDEQYFGPGTRLTVT.

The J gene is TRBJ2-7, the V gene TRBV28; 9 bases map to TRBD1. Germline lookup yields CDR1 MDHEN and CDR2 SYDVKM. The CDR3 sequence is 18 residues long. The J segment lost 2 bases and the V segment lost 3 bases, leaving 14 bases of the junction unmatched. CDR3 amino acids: CASSFPGQGRRPTYEQYF. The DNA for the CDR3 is TGTGCCAGCAGTTTCCCGGGACAGGGTAGGAGACCGACCTACGAGCAGTACTTC.

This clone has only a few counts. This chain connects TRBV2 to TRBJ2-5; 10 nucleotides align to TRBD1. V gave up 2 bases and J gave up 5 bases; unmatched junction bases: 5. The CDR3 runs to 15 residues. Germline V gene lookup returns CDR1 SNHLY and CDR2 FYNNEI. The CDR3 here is CASSEWDRGDETQYF. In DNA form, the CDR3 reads TGTGCCAGCAGTGAATGGGACAGGGGTGACGAGACCCAGTACTTC. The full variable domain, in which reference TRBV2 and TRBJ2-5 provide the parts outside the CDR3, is EPEVTQTPSHQVTQMGQEVILRCVPISNHLYFYWYRQILGQKVEFLVSFYNNEISEKSEIFDDQFSVERPDGSNFTLKIRSTKLEDSAMYFCASSEWDRGDETQYFGPGTRLLVL.

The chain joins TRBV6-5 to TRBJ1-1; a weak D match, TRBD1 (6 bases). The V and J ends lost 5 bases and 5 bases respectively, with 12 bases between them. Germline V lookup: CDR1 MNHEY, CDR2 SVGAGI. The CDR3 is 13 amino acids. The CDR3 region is CASSLTGKTEAFF. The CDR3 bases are TGTGCCAGCAGTCTTACAGGGAAAACTGAAGCTTTCTTT.

CDR3 residues: CASTQAGENTEAFF. CDR3 DNA sequence: TGTGCCAGCACCCAGGCGGGGGAGAACACTGAAGCTTTCTTT. The chain employs TRBV7-9 and TRBJ1-1; tentatively, D is TRBD1 (5 bases). Germline loops: CDR1 SEHNR, CDR2 FQNEAQ (reference sequence). This CDR3 region has 14 residues. The ends were cut back, 7 bases at V and 1 base at J, with 13 bases in the middle.

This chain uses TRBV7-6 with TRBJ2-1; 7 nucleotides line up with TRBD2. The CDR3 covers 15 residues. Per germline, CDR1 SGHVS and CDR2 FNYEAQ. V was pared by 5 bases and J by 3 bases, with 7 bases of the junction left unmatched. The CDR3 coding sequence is TGTGCCAGCAGCCCCCAGGCTAGCGGCTACAATGAGCAGTTCTTC. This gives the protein CASSPQASGYNEQFF.

CDR3 nucleotides: TGTGCCAGCAGCCCCTGTCGGGGGACAGTGAACACTGAAGCTTTCTTT. This gives the protein CASSPCRGTVNTEAFF. The chain couples TRBV21-1 to TRBJ1-1; the table's D gene call, TRBD1, was not cross checked with the DNA. TRBV21-1 is marked as a pseudogene. CDR3 length: 16 amino acids.

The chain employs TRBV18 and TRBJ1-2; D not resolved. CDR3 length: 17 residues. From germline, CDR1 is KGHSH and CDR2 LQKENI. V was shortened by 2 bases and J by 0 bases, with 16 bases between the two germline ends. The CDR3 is CASSPSWGGDTNYGYTF. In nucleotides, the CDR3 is TGTGCCAGCTCACCATCGTGGGGAGGTGACACTAACTATGGCTACACCTTC.

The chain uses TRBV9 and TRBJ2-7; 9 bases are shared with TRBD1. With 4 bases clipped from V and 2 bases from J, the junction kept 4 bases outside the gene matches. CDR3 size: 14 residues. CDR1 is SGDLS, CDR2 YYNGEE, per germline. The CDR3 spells CASSRGTGPYEQYF. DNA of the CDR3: TGTGCCAGCAGCAGGGGGACAGGGCCCTACGAGCAGTACTTC.

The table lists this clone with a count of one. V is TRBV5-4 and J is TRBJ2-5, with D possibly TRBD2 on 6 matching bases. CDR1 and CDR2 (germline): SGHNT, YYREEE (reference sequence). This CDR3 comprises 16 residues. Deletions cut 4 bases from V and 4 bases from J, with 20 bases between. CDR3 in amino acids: CASSQKQGHGGETQYF. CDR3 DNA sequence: TGTGCCAGCAGCCAGAAGCAGGGCCACGGGGGAGAGACCCAGTACTTC.

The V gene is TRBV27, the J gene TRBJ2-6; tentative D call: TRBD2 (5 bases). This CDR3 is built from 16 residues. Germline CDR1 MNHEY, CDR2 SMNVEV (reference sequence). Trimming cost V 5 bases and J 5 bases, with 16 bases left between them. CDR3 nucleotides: TGTGCCAGCAGTCAAGTCTTAGGAGGCCGGGCCAACGTCCTGACTTTC. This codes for CASSQVLGGRANVLTF.

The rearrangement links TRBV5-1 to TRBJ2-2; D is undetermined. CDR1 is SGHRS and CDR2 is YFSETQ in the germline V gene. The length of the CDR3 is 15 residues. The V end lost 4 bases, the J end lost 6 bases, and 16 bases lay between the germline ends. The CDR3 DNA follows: TGCGCCAGCAGCCCCCTTAGCTCCTCGGCCGGGGAGCTGTTTTTT. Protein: CASSPLSSSAGELFF.